This T cell receptor beta chain was retrieved from a study of T cell responses to AZD1222 COVID-19 vaccine. Findings of the study overall: Baseline serology detected seropositivity in only a handful of AZD1222 recipients. Females made up more of the donors, who were largely white British, and clonal diversity may have come out too low.

The data were produced by immunoSEQ multiplex PCR, yet TCRdb's version contains in-frame clones alone and is incomplete. The sample consists of 110,000 to 150,000 clones, approximately 94% of them appearing once. Of note for this clone: What it binds is unknown.

V lost 2 bases to trimming and J lost 8 bases; unmatched junction nucleotides: 3. Looked up from germline, CDR1 is MNHNY and CDR2 is SVGAGI (reference sequence). The CDR3 contains 14 residues. The chain uses TRBV6-6 and TRBJ1-5; 10 bases map to TRBD1. The TCR was taken from an adult in good health. The sequencing here drew on peripheral blood, taken on day 0 of AZD1222 vaccination. For the CDR3, the DNA is TGTGCCAGCAGTTACGGGGACAGGGGAAAGCCCCAGCATTTT. This encodes CASSYGDRGKPQHF.